The sequence of this T cell receptor (beta chain) was determined in a study of high-grade serous ovarian cancer treatment subgroups. Tumor samples were taken before definitive surgery or chemotherapy. Measured with immunoSEQ multiplex PCR; TCRdb has only the in-frame clones, and not every one. Among around 2,000 clones, more than 75% were seen once, and the ten largest hold about 7.8%. V was clipped by 2 bases and J by 6 bases, with 12 bases between them. CDR1 is MRHNA and CDR2 is SNTAGT in the germline V gene. The CDR3 runs 14 residues. The clonotype comes from a human donor with high-grade serous ovarian cancer. The chain carries TRBV6-4 and TRBJ2-3; D is tentatively TRBD1 or TRBD2 (6 bases each). The sample was tumor tissue. The CDR3 DNA sequence: TGTGCCAGCAGTGACGCCGGGGGCTGGGATACGCAGTATTTT. This translates into CASSDAGGWDTQYF.